Shown below are 17 T cell receptor beta chains from a single sample sequenced in a study of T-cell reconstitution after alpha-beta-depleted transplantation in children. The authors prepared the TCRbeta library with unique molecular identifiers. TCRdb re-called the PCR reads with MiXCR, one entry per CDR3 protein. The data show 550,000 to 800,000 distinct CDR3 sequences, approximately 14% seen once. The source material was PBMCs, sampled before TCRalphabeta/CD19-depleted stem cell transplant. These receptors were taken from a girl aged 2 to 10 with congenital amegakaryocytic thrombocytopenia, due to receive a stem cell transplant.

This clonotype turned up a few times. V usage is TRBV3-1 and J usage is TRBJ1-2, with 8 nucleotides matching TRBD1. The J segment lost 4 bases and the V segment lost 4 bases, leaving 5 bases of the junction unmatched. In germline, CDR1 is LGHDT, CDR2 YNNKEL (reference sequence). CDR3 length: 14 amino acids. The CDR3 loop is CASSLGDRFYGYTF. In nucleotides, the CDR3 is TGTGCCAGCAGCCTTGGGGACAGGTTCTATGGCTACACCTTC.

This clonotype was recorded many times. The chain employs TRBV28 and TRBJ2-5, with D tentatively TRBD1 (7 bases). Germline assignment: CDR1 MDHEN and CDR2 SYDVKM. The CDR3 contains 18 residues. V shed 4 bases and J shed 2 bases, with 23 bases lying between them. This CDR3 is CASSWGSATGRLQETQYF. The DNA for the CDR3 is TGTGCCAGCAGTTGGGGTAGCGCGACAGGGAGGCTTCAAGAGACCCAGTACTTC.

The DNA of the CDR3 is TGCAGTGCACCCGAGGGACGTAGGGTTACGCAGTATTTT. This codes for CSAPEGRRVTQYF. V and J are TRBV20-1 and TRBJ2-3; D possibly uses TRBD1 or TRBD2 (5 bases each). CDR1 is DFQATT, CDR2 SNEGSKA, per germline (reference sequence). Trimming removed 6 bases from V and 8 bases from J, with 18 bases in between. CDR3 size: 13 residues.

This clonotype came up a few times. J is TRBJ1-2 and V is TRBV10-2; D not resolved. CDR1 and CDR2 (germline): WSHSY, SAAADI. The CDR3 contains 13 residues. V lost 2 bases to trimming and J lost 4 bases, with 8 bases between them. The CDR3 region is CASSEARTYGYTF. Here the CDR3 DNA reads TGCGCCAGCAGTGAGGCGAGGACCTATGGCTACACCTTC.

Ten or more counts support this clonotype. At one boundary the junction diverges from the germline segment, which might be a read error. This chain links TRBV29-1 with TRBJ2-7; the D is unclear. This CDR3 has 11 amino acids. Germline V gene lookup returns CDR1 SQVTM and CDR2 ANQGSEA. CDR3 loop: CSVKDAYEQYF. For the CDR3, the DNA is TGCAGCGTTAAAGACGCCTACGAGCAGTACTTC.

The chain uses TRBV28 and TRBJ2-3; 9 positions match TRBD2. Germline CDR1 and CDR2: MDHEN and SYDVKM. The CDR3 has 16 amino acids. The V gene end was trimmed by 2 bases and the J gene end by 9 bases; junction bases not matched to a gene: 12. The CDR3 nucleotides read TGTGCCAGCAGTTTAGCGGGAGGGTTCTATCAAGAAACGCAGTATTTT. This translates into CASSLAGGFYQETQYF. Looking up the rest from reference TRBV28 and TRBJ2-3 gives the full variable domain: DVKVTQSSRYLVKRTGEKVFLECVQDMDHENMFWYRQDPGLGLRLIYFSYDVKMKEKGDIPEGYSVSREKKERFSLILESASTNQTSMYLCASSLAGGFYQETQYFGPGTRLTVL.

This clonotype came up many times. The chain combines TRBV5-1 with TRBJ1-3; maybe TRBD1 (5 bases). CDR1 and CDR2 from the germline V gene are SGHRS and YFSETQ. There are 13 residues in the CDR3. Trimming left V 0 bases short and J 4 bases short, with 5 bases between. The CDR3 DNA is TGCGCCAGCAGCTTGGCAGGGGGAAACACCATATATTTT. Residues: CASSLAGGNTIYF.

This clonotype occurred many times. V is TRBV29-1 and J is TRBJ2-3; maybe TRBD2 (6 bases). Germline V lookup: CDR1 SQVTM, CDR2 ANQGSEA. There are 12 residues in the CDR3. V was shortened by 7 bases and J by 6 bases, with 14 bases between the two germline ends. The CDR3 region has the DNA TGCAGCGGTCGGGAGCCCGGGGATACGCAGTATTTT. Encoded protein: CSGREPGDTQYF.

This clonotype was detected ten times or more. The chain is built from TRBV20-1 and TRBJ2-1; 7 bases align to TRBD2. This CDR3 is 12 amino acids long. Germline-derived CDR1 and CDR2 are DFQATT and SNEGSKA (reference sequence). Trimming at V came to 3 bases and at J to 7 bases, leaving 3 bases not matched to a gene. CDR3 bases: TGCAGTGCTAGCCGCGGGGGAAATGAGCAGTTCTTC. Its translation is CSASRGGNEQFF.

Ten or more counts support this clonotype. The rearrangement uses TRBV29-1 and TRBJ2-1; the match to TRBD1 covers 9 bases. CDR3 length: 15 amino acids. Trimming took 4 bases from V and 4 from J; bases not matched to a gene: 8. The germline gives CDR1 SQVTM, CDR2 ANQGSEA. Here the CDR3 reads CSVVSGDRVYNEQFF. The CDR3 nucleotides read TGCAGCGTTGTTTCGGGGGACAGGGTGTACAATGAGCAGTTCTTC.

This clonotype was seen ten or more times. The V and J genes are TRBV29-1 and TRBJ1-5; no reliable D call. CDR1 is SQVTM and CDR2 is ANQGSEA in the germline V gene. The CDR3 is 12 amino acids. V was shortened by 4 bases and J by 5 bases, with 9 bases between the two germline ends. The CDR3 nucleotides read TGCAGCGTTGCTGGCGGGGATCAGCCCCAGCATTTT. Translated: CSVAGGDQPQHF.

This clonotype was seen many times. The rearrangement uses TRBV11-2 and TRBJ2-5; 10 bases agree with TRBD2. CDR1 and CDR2 from the germline V gene are SGHAT and FQNNGV. This CDR3 has 15 amino acids. The junction had 8 bases not matched to a gene; V was cut back by 6 bases and J by 4 bases. CDR3 bases: TGTGCCAGCAGTTCGCGAGGGACTAGCGTAGAGACCCAGTACTTC. Amino acid sequence: CASSSRGTSVETQYF.

The J gene is TRBJ2-1, the V gene TRBV9; possibly TRBD2 for D (6 bases). Germline assignment: CDR1 SGDLS and CDR2 YYNGEE. V gave up 1 base and J gave up 9 bases, with 17 bases separating them. The CDR3 extends over 15 amino acids. CDR3 amino acids: CASSVMSREPSEQFF. The CDR3, as DNA: TGTGCCAGCAGCGTAATGTCGCGGGAACCTAGTGAGCAGTTCTTC.

The V call is TRBV12-3 or TRBV12-4, the J call TRBJ2-6; a possible D gene is TRBD1 (6 bases). Between the trimmed V and J ends, which lost 6 bases and 4 bases, there was a span of 19 bases. The CDR3 has 17 amino acids. The CDR3 DNA follows: TGTGCCAGCAGCTCCCAGGGGTTTGCGGTCGGGGCCAACGTCCTGACTTTC. Amino acid sequence: CASSSQGFAVGANVLTF.

In this sample, this clonotype turned up many times. The gene calls are TRBV5-1 and TRBJ1-2, with no clear D. This CDR3 has 13 residues. Trimming took 0 bases from V and 5 from J, leaving 8 bases between them. CDR1 is SGHRS, CDR2 YFSETQ, per germline. DNA of the CDR3: TGCGCCAGCAGCTTGGAGCGGGGTTATGGCTACACCTTC. Amino acid sequence: CASSLERGYGYTF.

A word on this clonotype: A much larger clone differs by one base, so this may be a read error. This chain joins TRBV5-1 and TRBJ2-7; the D gene could be TRBD1 or TRBD2 (5 bases each). In germline, CDR1 is SGHRS, CDR2 YFSETQ. The CDR3 has 14 amino acids. CDR3 sequence reads: CASSFTGTYYEEYF. The DNA of the CDR3 is TGCGCCAGCAGCTTTACCGGGACCTACTACGAGGAGTACTTC.

This clonotype has at least ten counts. The chain employs TRBV28 and TRBJ1-2; D is uncertain. From germline, CDR1 is MDHEN and CDR2 SYDVKM. There are 14 residues in the CDR3. V lost 5 bases and J lost 5, with 15 bases in between. The CDR3 DNA follows: TGTGCCAGCAGTGCCCCAGAAGGCGTTTATGGCTACACCTTC. It translates to CASSAPEGVYGYTF.